One sample yielded the 2 T cell receptor beta chains listed below, sequenced in a study of blood T cell repertoires in COVID-19. Libraries were prepared by immunoSEQ multiplex PCR; TCRdb keeps only in-frame clonotypes and omits some of them. The sample consists of some 670,000 clones, more than 80% of them appearing once. The sequenced material came from peripheral blood. These TCRs come from a woman under 30 with acute or convalescent COVID-19.

A remark on this clone: This same CDR3 is encoded by further DNA sequences in the sample. This chain joins TRBV5-1 and TRBJ2-7, with 7 bases lining up with TRBD2. V lost 3 bases and J lost 3; bases outside the gene matches: 0. Germline CDR1 is SGHRS and CDR2 is YFSETQ. The CDR3 totals 12 residues. CDR3 protein: CASSWEGYEQYF. CDR3 DNA: TGCGCCAGCAGCTGGGAGGGCTACGAGCAGTACTTC.

This chain uses TRBV7-8 with TRBJ1-3; tentative D call: TRBD1 (6 bases). V was clipped by 3 bases and J by 0 bases, with 15 bases between them. The CDR3 extends over 17 amino acids. CDR1 is SGHVS, CDR2 FQNEAQ, per germline. CDR3 nucleotides: TGTGCCAGCAGCTTGCGGGGGGCTAGCAACTCTGGAAACACCATATATTTT. This sequence encodes CASSLRGASNSGNTIYF.